Shown below are 26 T cell receptor beta chains from a single sample sequenced in a study of breast tumors, draining lymph nodes, adjacent tissues. Axillary draining lymph nodes of breast cancer patients supplied the node samples. One entry per CDR3 protein results from TCRdb running MiXCR on the multiplex PCR reads. Of approximately 89,000 distinct CDR3 sequences in the sample, roughly 28% were seen once. Sequences were obtained from axillary lymph node tissue. These receptors all stem from a female donor with breast cancer. Some clones in this sample may be carry-over from other donors' samples.

This clonotype has a single count. This may come from a read error, since a much larger clone is one base off. The chain joins TRBV6-2 or TRBV6-3 to TRBJ2-2; D is ambiguous. V was shortened by 5 bases and J by 3 bases, with 7 bases between the two germline ends. Germline assignment: CDR1 MNHEY and CDR2 SVGEGT. This CDR3 is 13 amino acids long. DNA for the CDR3: TGTGCCAGCAGTCCGGTGGACACCGGGGAGCTGTTTTTT. Translating gives CASSPVDTGELFF.

Points on this clonotype: Its ends do not fully match the called genes, so a read error is possible. The V call is TRBV5-4, the J call TRBJ2-2; TRBD2 aligns across 12 bases. Germline V CDR1 and CDR2: SGHNT, YYREEE (reference sequence). This CDR3 region has 16 residues. The CDR3 region has the DNA TGTGCCGGCAGCTCAAGGACTAGCGGGAACACCGGGGAGCTGTCTTTT. It yields the protein CAGSSRTSGNTGELSF. The full variable domain, completed using reference TRBV5-4 and TRBJ2-2, is ETGVTQSPTHLIKTRGQQVTLRCSSQSGHNTVSWYQQALGQGPQFIFQYYREEENGRGNFPPRFSGLQFPNYSSELNVNALELDDSALYLCAGSSRTSGNTGELSFGEGSRLTVL.

This chain joins TRBV7-9 and TRBJ2-1; 7 bases map to TRBD1. V lost 4 bases, J lost 1 base, and 13 bases stayed unmatched. This CDR3 is 18 amino acids long. The germline gives CDR1 SEHNR, CDR2 FQNEAQ (reference sequence). DNA for the CDR3: TGTGCCAGCAGCTCCGATTTAGGGGGCAGGGAATCCTACAATGAGCAGTTCTTC. This sequence encodes CASSSDLGGRESYNEQFF. Based on the CDR3 plus reference TRBV7-9 and TRBJ2-1, the full variable domain is DTGVSQNPRHKITKRGQNVTFRCDPISEHNRLYWYRQTLGQGPEFLTYFQNEAQLEKSRLLSDRFSAERPKGSFSTLEIQRTEQGDSAMYLCASSSDLGGRESYNEQFFGPGTRLTVL.

V usage is TRBV6-5 and J usage is TRBJ2-5; a weak D match, TRBD2 (5 bases). The CDR3 is made up of 12 amino acids. Germline assignment: CDR1 MNHEY and CDR2 SVGAGI. The CDR3: CAGQRLGETQYF. The CDR3 nucleotides read TGTGCTGGTCAGCGGTTAGGAGAGACCCAGTACTTC.

Of note for this clonotype: A much bigger clone sits one base away, suggesting this may be a read error. The CDR3 does not close with the conserved phenylalanine or tryptophan, likely indicating a read error. It is unclear where the CDR3 begins or ends on the DNA, so no DNA is shown, and the CDR3 is as TCRdb lists it. The chain has TRBV7-2 and TRBJ1-2; the table's D call of TRBD1 was not tested on the DNA. The CDR3 is 15 residues long, counting both termini. Germline V gene data show CDR1 as SGHTA and CDR2 as FQGNSA. This CDR3 reads CASSSGDLIGYGYPL.

This clonotype appeared many times. The chain combines TRBV12-3 or TRBV12-4 with TRBJ1-5; D gene uncertain. The CDR3 runs to 12 residues. V lost 6 bases to trimming and J lost 4 bases, with 7 bases between them. The chain's CDR3 is CASSNRNQPQHF. CDR3 nucleotide sequence: TGTGCCAGCAGCAACAGAAATCAGCCCCAGCATTTT.

This clonotype was observed many times. The chain employs TRBV6-6 and TRBJ2-1; TRBD2 matches 9 bases. Losses at the gene ends were 6 bases for V and 6 bases for J; bases not matched to a gene: 9. The CDR3 has 15 residues. CDR1 is MNHNY, CDR2 SVGAGI, per germline (reference sequence). The CDR3 is CASSRIAGVANEQFF. The CDR3 DNA is TGTGCCAGCAGCCGAATAGCGGGAGTGGCCAATGAGCAGTTCTTC.

This clonotype was recorded many times. The rearrangement joins TRBV28 to TRBJ1-5, with D unclear. The CDR3 covers 14 residues. V lost 4 bases, J lost 1 base, and 8 bases lay in between. CDR1 is MDHEN and CDR2 is SYDVKM in the germline V gene. The CDR3 sequence: CASSSSVSNQPQHF. The CDR3 coding sequence is TGTGCCAGCAGTTCCTCAGTCAGCAATCAGCCCCAGCATTTT. Full variable domain (rest looked up from reference TRBV28 and TRBJ1-5): DVKVTQSSRYLVKRTGEKVFLECVQDMDHENMFWYRQDPGLGLRLIYFSYDVKMKEKGDIPEGYSVSREKKERFSLILESASTNQTSMYLCASSSSVSNQPQHFGDGTRLSIL.

Worth noting for this clonotype: A single base separates this from a much larger clone, so it may be a read error. The genes are TRBV20-1 and TRBJ2-1, with 9 bases fitting TRBD2. The V segment lost 3 bases and the J segment 7 bases; nucleotides outside the gene matches: 10. Germline CDR1 DFQATT, CDR2 SNEGSKA (reference sequence). The CDR3 contains 15 residues. The DNA for the CDR3 is TGCAGTGCTAGGCCTGGAGCGGGAGGAACAAATGAGCAGTTCTTC. It specifies CSARPGAGGTNEQFF.

This clonotype was detected a few times. V gene TRBV10-3 combines with J gene TRBJ2-5; TRBD2 matches 10 bases. CDR1 ENHRY and CDR2 SYGVKD come from the germline V gene. The CDR3 is made up of 14 amino acids. J gave up 4 bases and V 5 bases, and 4 bases lay outside the gene matches. CDR3 in amino acids: CAISPGLASETQYF. CDR3 nucleotides: TGTGCCATCAGTCCGGGACTAGCGTCAGAGACCCAGTACTTC.

Concerning this clonotype itself: Compared with germline, one end of the junction differs, possibly owing to a read error. The genes are TRBV7-2 and TRBJ1-2; D unclear. Germline V gene data show CDR1 as SGHTA and CDR2 as FQGNSA. The CDR3 is 12 amino acids. In DNA form, the CDR3 reads TGTGCCAGCGGCCCGAATAACTATGGCTGCACCTTC. It yields the protein CASGPNNYGCTF.

The rearrangement joins TRBV13 to TRBJ2-5; D could derive from TRBD1 or TRBD2 (5 bases each). The CDR3 loop spans 15 amino acids. The V gene's germline CDR1 is PRHDT and CDR2 FYEKMQ (reference sequence). V was clipped by 4 bases and J by 5 bases, with 17 bases between them. The CDR3 reads CASSSAGTGRETQYF. Written as DNA, the CDR3 is TGTGCCAGCAGCTCAGCCGGGACCGGGCGGGAGACCCAGTACTTC.

There are many counts of this clonotype. The J gene is TRBJ2-1, the V gene TRBV4-2, with D possibly being TRBD2 (5 bases). The V end lost 4 bases, the J end lost 9 bases, and 13 bases lay between the germline ends. The CDR3 spans 13 residues. CDR1 LGHNA and CDR2 YNFKEQ come from the germline V gene. Written as DNA, the CDR3 is TGTGCCAGCAGCCCCCGGACTGGGCGTGAGCAGTTCTTC. Its protein is CASSPRTGREQFF.

Note on this clonotype: The missing conserved phenylalanine or tryptophan at the end of this CDR3 makes a read error likely. This rearrangement joins TRBV5-1 to TRBJ1-6; 7 bases are shared with TRBD1. This CDR3 has 14 residues. CDR1 is SGHRS, CDR2 YFSETQ, per germline. CDR3 nucleotides: TGTGCCAGCAGCGCGGGACAGCGGAATTCACCCCTCCACATT. This codes for CASSAGQRNSPLHI.

This clonotype has a count of ten or more. The rearrangement links TRBV12-3 or TRBV12-4 to TRBJ2-7; maybe TRBD2 (5 bases). V lost 1 base and J lost 2, with 15 bases in between. The CDR3 contains 16 residues. CDR3 protein: CASSLGVGGHAYEQYF. The CDR3 DNA sequence: TGTGCCAGCAGTTTAGGGGTCGGAGGTCACGCCTACGAGCAGTACTTC.

This clonotype was observed a few times. The chain joins TRBV12-3 or TRBV12-4 to TRBJ1-6; no clear D gene. The CDR3 runs 15 residues. The ends were cut back, 1 base at V and 9 bases at J, with 13 bases in the middle. CDR3 amino acids: CASSLGTRRGSPLHF. In nucleotides, the CDR3 is TGTGCCAGCAGTTTAGGTACCAGACGAGGTTCACCCCTCCACTTT.

This clonotype was observed a few times. With a much larger clone just one base away, this may be a read error. CDR3 DNA sequence: TGTGCCGGCAGCTTAAGCCTGACTGAAGCTTTCTTT. It translates to CAGSLSLTEAFF. The V gene is TRBV13, the J gene TRBJ1-1; D ambiguous. The CDR3 covers 12 residues. Germline lookup yields CDR1 PRHDT and CDR2 FYEKMQ (reference sequence).

A word on this clonotype: A single base separates this from a much larger clone, so it may be a read error. Since the CDR3 does not end with the conserved phenylalanine or tryptophan, this likely comes from a read error. The limits of the CDR3 on the DNA are not certain, so only TCRdb's listed CDR3 is given. CDR3: CSAISRAQVPPYL. The chain is built from TRBV20-1 and TRBJ2-7; TRBD2, the table's D call, was not compared with the DNA. The CDR3 extends over 13 residues, inclusive of both ends. Germline assignment: CDR1 DFQATT and CDR2 SNEGSKA (reference sequence).

This clonotype was detected ten times or more. The rearrangement uses TRBV27 and TRBJ2-5; TRBD2 matches at 7 bases. J lost 5 bases, V lost 5 bases, and 14 bases had no gene match. The CDR3 runs to 16 residues. The germline V gene encodes CDR1 MNHEY and CDR2 SMNVEV (reference sequence). The CDR3 DNA follows: TGTGCCAGCAGTCCGTGGCAAGCGGGAAGGGCGGAGACCCAGTACTTC. This gives the protein CASSPWQAGRAETQYF.

A remark on this clonotype: The germline gene is not matched at one end of the junction; a read error may be the cause. V is TRBV7-9 and J is TRBJ2-6; tentative D call: TRBD1 (6 bases). Germline V gene lookup returns CDR1 SEHNR and CDR2 FQNEAQ (reference sequence). The CDR3 is 19 residues long. CDR3 loop: CASSPSPGHTLSGANVLAF. The CDR3 region has the DNA TGTGCCAGCAGCCCCTCACCGGGACACACCCTCTCTGGGGCCAACGTCCTGGCTTTC.

This clonotype came up many times. The V call is TRBV5-8, the J call TRBJ1-2, with TRBD1 as a possible D gene (5 bases). Trimming left V 4 bases short and J 3 bases short, with 16 bases between. CDR1 SGHTS and CDR2 YDEGEE come from the germline V gene. This CDR3 contains 15 residues. The CDR3 loop reads CASSPGAGQDYGYTF. The CDR3 DNA is TGTGCCAGCAGCCCCGGTGCAGGGCAGGACTATGGCTACACCTTC.

This clonotype was seen ten or more times. This chain connects TRBV20-1 to TRBJ2-5; 11 bases agree with TRBD2. J gave up 2 bases and V 5 bases, and 10 bases lay outside the gene matches. This CDR3 is 16 amino acids long. Per germline, CDR1 DFQATT and CDR2 SNEGSKA (reference sequence). CDR3 sequence reads: CSARQGTSGEQETQYF. In DNA, the CDR3 is TGCAGTGCTCGCCAGGGGACTAGCGGAGAACAAGAGACCCAGTACTTC.

This clonotype came up many times. A much larger clone lies one base from this, so it may be a read error. The rearrangement joins TRBV20-1 to TRBJ2-7; 7 bases are a match to TRBD2. Trimming removed 0 bases from V and 8 bases from J; junction bases left unmatched: 13. Germline CDR1 reads DFQATT; CDR2 reads SNEGSKA (reference sequence). The CDR3 consists of 15 residues. CDR3 bases: TGCAGTGCTAGAGATTTTAGGCTAGCGGCAGATCAGCAGTACTTC. This translates into CSARDFRLAADQQYF.

This clonotype occurred many times. The genes are TRBV4-1 and TRBJ2-1; 9 bases fit TRBD2. This CDR3 contains 16 residues. Trimming removed 4 bases from V and 6 bases from J; junction bases left unmatched: 10. Germline V gives CDR1 MGHRA, CDR2 YSYEKL. The CDR3 reads CASSLAGTSLINEQFF. The DNA for the CDR3 is TGCGCCAGCAGCCTGGCCGGGACTAGCTTAATCAATGAGCAGTTCTTC.

Ten or more counts support this clonotype. The chain carries TRBV7-3 and TRBJ2-7, with D tentatively TRBD1 (6 bases). V was shortened by 5 bases and J by 0 bases, with 14 bases between the two germline ends. Germline V gene data show CDR1 as SGHTA and CDR2 as FQGTGA. CDR3 length: 15 amino acids. CDR3 amino acids: CASSPRPGASYEQYF. The DNA for the CDR3 is TGTGCCAGCAGCCCAAGGCCAGGGGCCTCCTACGAGCAGTACTTC.

Of note for this clonotype: A much larger clonotype is one base distant, so this may be a read error. The chain carries TRBV11-2 and TRBJ2-7; D unclear. CDR3 length equals 13 residues. Per the germline V gene, CDR1 is SGHAT and CDR2 is FQNNGV. V was shortened by 4 bases and J by 6 bases, with 13 bases between the two germline ends. CDR3 amino acids: CASSYHQVSEQYF. CDR3 bases: TGTGCCAGCAGCTACCACCAAGTTTCCGAGCAGTACTTC.